This T cell receptor (beta chain) was sequenced for a study of shared T cell receptors in the human thymus. Measured with immunoSEQ multiplex PCR; TCRdb has only the in-frame clones, and not every one. The table has about 730,000 clones, 80% to 90% seen once. V dropped 4 bases and J dropped 3; count of bases not matched to a gene: 7. The CDR3 length is 16 residues. Germline assignment: CDR1 SGHDN and CDR2 FVKESK. The sample was also linked to a second study, of human thymus T cells. From that second work: During corrective heart surgery, resections were taken, and the thymus tissue came from them. Gene usage (both V and J) appeared biased in thymic and blood repertoires.

The chain couples TRBV14 to TRBJ2-2; the match to TRBD1 covers 8 bases. The receptor's source is a girl less than two years old with a congenital heart defect. The sequenced sample was thymocytes. The DNA of the CDR3 is TGTGCCAGCAGCCCCGTCAGACAGGGGCACACCGGGGAGCTGTTTTTT. It is translated as CASSPVRQGHTGELFF.